This TCR beta chain stems from a study of identical twins. Study-wide findings and caveats: With abundant cord blood beta clonotypes, insertions were fewer; memory repertoires showed no such pattern. Analyses based on zero insertions could be partly confounded by invariant MAIT and iNKT cells. Its conclusions, products of cross-sectional statistical analysis, did not come from following the same donors.

Notes on this clonotype: As yet, its antigen is unknown.

TCRdb processed the 5' RACE reads anew with MiXCR; each CDR3 protein has one entry. The sample has 1,800,000 or so distinct CDR3 sequences, roughly a third seen once. Every one of the donors was a healthy Caucasian. The source of this sequence is a newborn girl in good health. The specimen was cord blood.

CDR3 protein: CSATTGWNTEAFF. The CDR3 DNA reads TGCAGTGCAACCACAGGGTGGAACACTGAAGCTTTCTTT. The rearrangement links TRBV20-1 to TRBJ1-1, with D possibly being TRBD1 (6 bases). Trimming cost V 6 bases and J 1 base, with 12 bases left between them. The CDR3 covers 13 residues. Germline V gene sequence: CDR1 DFQATT, CDR2 SNEGSKA (reference sequence).